This TCR beta chain came from a study of cytomegalovirus exposure and HLA in healthy donors. In this sample, this clone turned up many times. Germline loops: CDR1 ENHRY, CDR2 SYGVKD. V gave up 7 bases and J gave up 4 bases, with 19 bases separating them. The CDR3 is 15 residues long. The PCR was carried out with 60 Vbeta primers and 13 Jbeta primers. Generated by immunoSEQ multiplex PCR, the TCRdb table keeps only in-frame clones and is missing some. The sample lists over 150,000 clones, roughly 80% seen once, with approximately 8% in the top ten. Sequenced material: PBMCs. This sequence was found in a male donor in good health and CMV-seropositive. V usage is TRBV10-3 and J usage is TRBJ1-1, with D perhaps TRBD1 (6 bases). The CDR3 region has the DNA TGTGCCATCACCCCACAGGGATTGGAGAGCACTGAAGCTTTCTTT. Translated, it gives CAITPQGLESTEAFF.